Sequencing of this T cell receptor (beta chain) was carried out in a study of T cell responses to AZD1222 COVID-19 vaccine. Looking at the study overall: Investigators merged groups given second doses at roughly 4 or roughly 12 weeks.

As for this clone: Its antigen is as yet unknown.

TCRdb keeps only in-frame clones here, not all; method: immunoSEQ multiplex PCR. The sample records roughly 70,000 clones, roughly 85% being singletons. The study's findings and limits: Two AZD1222 administrations were followed by greater Spike-specific TCR breadth and depth.

The source of this sequence is an adult in good health. This sample comprised peripheral blood, obtained on day 0 of AZD1222 vaccination.

The CDR3 sequence is CASSRDGKGAWDNEQFF. In DNA, the CDR3 is TGTGCCAGCAGCAGGGATGGGAAGGGTGCTTGGGACAATGAGCAGTTCTTC. V gene TRBV5-4 combines with J gene TRBJ2-1; D remains unclear. Germline V lookup: CDR1 SGHNT, CDR2 YYREEE (reference sequence). This CDR3 region has 17 residues. Trimming took off 4 bases at V and 5 bases at J, with 22 bases between the two ends.